Sequencing of this T cell receptor (beta chain) was carried out in a study of T cell clones after liver transplantation (dated by TCRdb to between 2019 and 2020). Looking at the study overall: The samples were obtained from ITN030ST, a randomized trial that attempted immunosuppression withdrawal within 2 years after liver transplantation. Tolerance was defined as complete withdrawal of immunosuppression for at least one year without a rise in liver enzymes beyond twice the upper limit of normal. As an antigen-independent comparator for the donor-reactive sequences, third party-reactive TCRbeta sequences from pre-transplant MLRs were identified as well. Of the 8 liver transplant recipients making up the studied cohort, 3 were classified as tolerant and 5 as non-tolerant. Blood samples were collected pre-transplant, pre-randomization before withdrawal, and post-randomization after either full withdrawal or failed withdrawal. Three of the eight recipients were HCV-positive; the others were transplanted for non-autoimmune, non-viral indications. After a pre-transplant mixed lymphocyte reaction, TCRbeta sequencing was used to pinpoint donor-reactive T cell clones, which were subsequently tracked in post-transplant blood. Subjects received no induction therapy and standard immunosuppression until randomization at 12-24 months post-transplant.

Thawed unstimulated PBMCs were stained for CD3, CD4 and CD8 and FACS-sorted into CD3+CD4+ and CD3+CD8+ populations. Randomization to immunosuppression withdrawal applied to every one of the 8 studied subjects. The Qiagen DNeasy Blood and Tissue Kit was used to isolate genomic DNA. Frozen genomic DNA underwent high-throughput TCRbeta CDR3 sequencing by immunoSEQ, including PCR amplification, mapping, bias correction and internal controls. The authors' analysis ran thus. Productive rearrangements were retained, and unique TCRbeta sequences were defined by the CDR3 nucleotide sequence together with the V and J gene. A sequence counted as donor-reactive only if the sequence showed at least 5-fold expansion in CFSE-low cells compared with unstimulated pre-transplant cells and had a frequency of at least 0.01%. Minimum frequency thresholds were set for each subject on the basis of the unstimulated sample with the lowest template count, so that a detection power of at least 90% was ensured. Jensen-Shannon divergence between the top 1000 TCRbeta sequences post- versus pre-transplant served as the measure of repertoire turnover. Two-sided Fisher's exact tests were used to test for changes in the detection of donor-reactive sequences. Sourced from immuneACCESS, this table was stored by TCRdb with only in-frame sequences that have V and J called. A share of the clones is absent; for the studies checked, an unresolved V gene accounts for under half, and the remainder has no known explanation. The V and J calls and clone size come from that table; D and trimming were worked out from the DNA. This sample gives tens of thousands of clones in total; roughly 80% of them show up just once. The top ten clones comprise roughly 0.87% of the sample.

Results and caveats for the whole study, not just this receptor: Because no allograft tissue specimens were available, donor-reactive T cells may have migrated into the graft instead of being deleted. In 5 of 8 subjects, circulating donor-reactive CD4 TCRbeta sequences decreased significantly after transplant, regardless of tolerance or HCV status. When repertoire turnover was taken into account, detection of donor-reactive sequences was significantly reduced in 7 of 8 subjects for CD4 and in 8 of 8 subjects for CD8. Donor-reactive sequences declined more than third party-reactive ones, suggesting partial antigen-specific deletion unrelated to withdrawal success. In a couple of subjects, low numbers of available donor cells limited the measurable donor-reactive repertoire. The conclusions were preliminary, being limited by small, heterogeneous patient numbers and by non-standardized post-transplant time points.

Turning to this clone: Its antigen is not yet known. No qualities accompany the bases; no much larger clone lies one base away.

The CDR3 covers 17 residues, taking in both the cysteine and the phenylalanine. Only CDR3 DNA remains: 51 bases, in frame from the first base. CDR1 and CDR2, per the germline V gene (reference sequence), are LNHDA and SQIVND. Here V drops 7 bases and J drops 4 bases, and the junction holds 9 bases not matched to any gene. This TCR came from a human patient who received a liver transplant. Following transplantation, T cells from the graft donor may be among those present. The material sequenced was CD4+ T cells from blood, taken 12 months after liver transplant. The sequence joins TRBV19 to TRBJ2-3; 15 central nucleotides agree with TRBD2. This receptor carries the CDR3 CASTPRTSGRGADTQYF. At the DNA level, the sequence is TGTGCCAGTACCCCTCGGACTAGCGGGAGGGGTGCAGATACGCAGTATTTT.